The rows below give T cell receptor beta chains drawn from one sample of a study of prognosis after radiotherapy for stage I lung cancer. TCRdb reanalysed the multiplex PCR reads using MiXCR and keeps one entry per CDR3 protein. The sample lists 31,000 or so distinct CDR3 sequences, about 42% occurring once. The sequences come from PBMCs, collected before or after stereotactic body radiation therapy (not recorded which). Receptor source: a donor over 45 with non-small cell lung cancer. CDR3s include the opening cysteine and the closing phenylalanine or tryptophan. The D gene is left open where the match is weak. Rows may omit the clone size; those that give it use once, few, many or a size class.

D gene: TRBD2
J gene: TRBJ2-2
V gene: TRBV6-2/TRBV6-3
clone size: few
CDR3 DNA: TGTGCCAGCAACGTGAGGACTAGCGGGAGCCCCGGGGAGCTGTTTTTT
CDR3 protein: CASNVRTSGSPGELFF

D gene: TRBD1
J gene: TRBJ1-2
V gene: TRBV24-1
clone size: many
CDR3 DNA: TGTGCCACCAGTGATCAGGGGACAGGGGGTCTTTATGGCTACACCTTC
CDR3 protein: CATSDQGTGGLYGYTF

D gene: NA
J gene: TRBJ2-3
V gene: TRBV12-3/TRBV12-4
clone size: NA
CDR3 DNA: TGTGCCAGCAGCCGGGTGACGCACACAGATACGCAGTATTTT
CDR3 protein: CASSRVTHTDTQYF

D gene: TRBD2
J gene: TRBJ2-1
V gene: TRBV5-6
clone size: many
CDR3 DNA: TGTGCCAGCAGCTTGGCCCAGCGGGGGTACAATGAGCAGTTCTTC
CDR3 protein: CASSLAQRGYNEQFF

D gene: TRBD1
J gene: TRBJ2-5
V gene: TRBV7-6
clone size: many
CDR3 DNA: TGTGCCAGCAGCCAAGGGACAGGGGATAGCCAGTACTTC
CDR3 protein: CASSQGTGDSQYF

D gene: NA
J gene: TRBJ1-5
V gene: TRBV27
clone size: NA
CDR3 DNA: TGTGCCAGCAGTTTATTGGGAGCGGATCAGCCCCAGCATTTT
CDR3 protein: CASSLLGADQPQHF

D gene: NA
J gene: TRBJ1-6
V gene: TRBV6-2/TRBV6-3
clone size: NA
CDR3 DNA: TGTGCCAGCAAGATACATGGGGTTTTGTTGAATTCACCCCTCCACTTT
CDR3 protein: CASKIHGVLLNSPLHF

D gene: TRBD1
J gene: TRBJ1-1
V gene: TRBV20-1
clone size: many
CDR3 DNA: TGCAGTGCTAGAGATGGGACAGGGAACACTGAAGCTTTCTTT
CDR3 protein: CSARDGTGNTEAFF

D gene: NA
J gene: TRBJ1-2
V gene: TRBV20-1
clone size: many
CDR3 DNA: TGCAGTGCAAACCCTCCCCCCAGGCAACGCATGGTGTATGGCTACACCTTC
CDR3 protein: CSANPPPRQRMVYGYTF

D gene: TRBD2
J gene: TRBJ2-1
V gene: TRBV6-1
clone size: NA
CDR3 DNA: TGTGCCAGTAGTGAGGGACTAGCGGGAGTAAGGGAGCACTTCTTC
CDR3 protein: CASSEGLAGVREHFF

D gene: NA
J gene: TRBJ1-2
V gene: TRBV6-4
clone size: many
CDR3 DNA: TGTGCCAGCAGCCACGGACAGTTTGGCTACACCTTC
CDR3 protein: CASSHGQFGYTF

D gene: TRBD2
J gene: TRBJ2-3
V gene: TRBV4-1
clone size: many
CDR3 DNA: TGCGCCAGCAGAGGTTGGGAGCGGGGCAACACAGATACGCAGTATTTT
CDR3 protein: CASRGWERGNTDTQYF

D gene: TRBD2
J gene: TRBJ2-5
V gene: TRBV2
clone size: many
CDR3 DNA: TGTGCCAGCAGTAAGGGACTAGCGGGGGGGCAGGAGACCCAGTACTTC
CDR3 protein: CASSKGLAGGQETQYF

D gene: TRBD1
J gene: TRBJ2-1
V gene: TRBV6-1
clone size: medium-sized
CDR3 DNA: TGTGCCAGCAGTATCTCCGGGACAGGGGGCTACAATGAGCAGTTCTTC
CDR3 protein: CASSISGTGGYNEQFF

D gene: NA
J gene: TRBJ1-5
V gene: TRBV5-1
clone size: NA
CDR3 DNA: TGCGCCAGCAGCTTTGAGGTATGTGGCAATCAGCCCCAGCATTTT
CDR3 protein: CASSFEVCGNQPQHF

D gene: NA
J gene: TRBJ2-1
V gene: TRBV7-2
clone size: NA
CDR3 DNA: TGTGCCAGCAGCTTAGTTCGGTCTGCCTCCTACAATGAGCAGTTCTTC
CDR3 protein: CASSLVRSASYNEQFF

D gene: NA
J gene: TRBJ2-1
V gene: TRBV11-2
clone size: NA
CDR3 DNA: TGTGCCAGCAGTAAGAACAATGAGCAGTTCTTC
CDR3 protein: CASSKNNEQFF

D gene: NA
J gene: TRBJ2-7
V gene: TRBV6-2/TRBV6-3
clone size: NA
CDR3 DNA: TGTGCCAGCAAGGAGGGTCACGAGCAGTACTTC
CDR3 protein: CASKEGHEQYF

D gene: TRBD1
J gene: TRBJ1-2
V gene: TRBV6-4
clone size: NA
CDR3 DNA: TGTGCCAGCCTAGACAGGGACTATGTCTATACCTTC
CDR3 protein: CASLDRDYVYTF

D gene: NA
J gene: TRBJ1-1
V gene: TRBV28
clone size: many
CDR3 DNA: TGTGCCAGCAGTTTAGGACCGACAGAGACTGAAGCTTTCTTT
CDR3 protein: CASSLGPTETEAFF

D gene: TRBD1
J gene: TRBJ1-2
V gene: TRBV9
clone size: many
CDR3 DNA: TGTGCCAGCAGGGGGACAGGGGACTATGGCTACACCTTC
CDR3 protein: CASRGTGDYGYTF

D gene: TRBD1
J gene: TRBJ1-2
V gene: TRBV5-1
clone size: many
CDR3 DNA: TGCGCCAGCAACCAGGGACAGCAGCTCTATGGCTACACCTTC
CDR3 protein: CASNQGQQLYGYTF

D gene: NA
J gene: TRBJ1-6
V gene: TRBV15
clone size: NA
CDR3 DNA: TGTGCCACCAGTTCAACAGAGAATTCACCCCTCCACTTT
CDR3 protein: CATSSTENSPLHF

D gene: TRBD2
J gene: TRBJ2-3
V gene: TRBV7-6
clone size: many
CDR3 DNA: TGTGCCAGCAGCAAACAATCTACGGGACGGCGGGAGTTATCAGATACGCAGTATTTT
CDR3 protein: CASSKQSTGRRELSDTQYF

D gene: TRBD2
J gene: TRBJ2-1
V gene: TRBV7-9
clone size: many
CDR3 DNA: TGTGCCAGCAGCCGACGGGGCCTAGCGGGAAACAATGAGCAGTTCTTC
CDR3 protein: CASSRRGLAGNNEQFF

D gene: TRBD2
J gene: TRBJ2-1
V gene: TRBV6-5
clone size: NA
CDR3 DNA: TGTGCCAGCAGTTCTTTTCCCCAGGGACTAGCGGGAACCAGCTCCTACAATGAGCAGTTCTTC
CDR3 protein: CASSSFPQGLAGTSSYNEQFF

D gene: NA
J gene: TRBJ1-5
V gene: TRBV6-1
clone size: NA
CDR3 DNA: TGTGCCAGCAGTGACTATCCGAGCAATCAGCCCCAGCATTTT
CDR3 protein: CASSDYPSNQPQHF

D gene: NA
J gene: TRBJ2-7
V gene: TRBV25-1
clone size: many
CDR3 DNA: TGTGCCAGCGGCTCCTACGAGCAGTACTTC
CDR3 protein: CASGSYEQYF

D gene: TRBD1
J gene: TRBJ2-7
V gene: TRBV27
clone size: few
CDR3 DNA: TGTGCCAGCAGTTTAGAGGGGACAGGTCCCTACGAGCAGTACTTC
CDR3 protein: CASSLEGTGPYEQYF

D gene: TRBD2
J gene: TRBJ2-1
V gene: TRBV28
clone size: many
CDR3 DNA: TGTGCCAGCAGCGCTGCTAGCGGGGGAACCTACAATGAGCAGTTCTTC
CDR3 protein: CASSAASGGTYNEQFF

D gene: NA
J gene: TRBJ2-1
V gene: TRBV7-9
clone size: few
CDR3 DNA: TGTGCCAGCAGCTTAGCCCGCTTCGGCCGCAATGAGCAGTTCTTC
CDR3 protein: CASSLARFGRNEQFF

D gene: NA
J gene: TRBJ1-6
V gene: TRBV6-5
clone size: many
CDR3 DNA: TGTGCCAGCAGTTACTCACAGGGCCCGGCGTCAGGTTCACCCCCCCACTTT
CDR3 protein: CASSYSQGPASGSPPHF

D gene: NA
J gene: TRBJ1-1
V gene: TRBV18
clone size: many
CDR3 DNA: TGTGCCAGCTCACCGTTTACAGGGAACACTGAAGCTTTCTTT
CDR3 protein: CASSPFTGNTEAFF

D gene: TRBD1
J gene: TRBJ2-7
V gene: TRBV6-1
clone size: few
CDR3 DNA: TGTGCCAGCAGTCGACAGGGGGTAAACGAGCAGTACTTC
CDR3 protein: CASSRQGVNEQYF

D gene: NA
J gene: TRBJ2-7
V gene: TRBV6-1
clone size: NA
CDR3 DNA: TGTGCCAGCAGTGACACCGGGAAAGGGCTCCCCTACGAGCAGTACTTC
CDR3 protein: CASSDTGKGLPYEQYF

D gene: NA
J gene: TRBJ2-7
V gene: TRBV11-2
clone size: NA
CDR3 DNA: TGTGCCAGCATCTTTACAATCGAGCAGTACTTC
CDR3 protein: CASIFTIEQYF

D gene: TRBD1
J gene: TRBJ1-2
V gene: TRBV19
clone size: many
CDR3 DNA: TGTGCCAGTAGTACGACTAGAGGACAGGGTAGTTATGGCTACACCTTC
CDR3 protein: CASSTTRGQGSYGYTF

D gene: TRBD1
J gene: TRBJ2-7
V gene: TRBV5-6
clone size: many
CDR3 DNA: TGTGCCAGCAGACACTCCTACAGGGGCGGCAACGAGCAGTACTTC
CDR3 protein: CASRHSYRGGNEQYF

D gene: NA
J gene: TRBJ2-7
V gene: TRBV12-3/TRBV12-4
clone size: medium-sized
CDR3 DNA: TGTGCCAGCAGTTTTGGAGGCTACGAGCAGTACTTC
CDR3 protein: CASSFGGYEQYF

D gene: NA
J gene: TRBJ2-6
V gene: TRBV6-1
clone size: NA
CDR3 DNA: TGTGCCAGCTTAACCCAGGGGCACTCTGGGTCCAACGTCCTGATTTTC
CDR3 protein: CASLTQGHSGSNVLIF

D gene: NA
J gene: TRBJ2-3
V gene: TRBV4-1
clone size: many
CDR3 DNA: TGCGCCAGCAGCCAAGTCAGCACAGATACGCAGTATTTT
CDR3 protein: CASSQVSTDTQYF

D gene: NA
J gene: TRBJ2-2
V gene: TRBV18
clone size: NA
CDR3 DNA: TGTGCCAGCTCACTGGGACCCCCGAGTCTGGCCGGGGAGCTGTTTTTT
CDR3 protein: CASSLGPPSLAGELFF

D gene: TRBD1
J gene: TRBJ2-1
V gene: TRBV20-1
clone size: many
CDR3 DNA: TGCAGTGGAGACAGGGTTATTAACGGAGCTAACAATGAGCAGTTCTTC
CDR3 protein: CSGDRVINGANNEQFF

D gene: NA
J gene: TRBJ2-3
V gene: TRBV18
clone size: many
CDR3 DNA: TGTGCCAGCTCACCAGAAGGGGATACGCAGTATTTT
CDR3 protein: CASSPEGDTQYF

D gene: TRBD2
J gene: TRBJ2-1
V gene: TRBV20-1
clone size: many
CDR3 DNA: TGCAGTGCTCCGAGGCCGGGGACTAGTTTCAATGAGCAGTTCTTC
CDR3 protein: CSAPRPGTSFNEQFF

D gene: TRBD2
J gene: TRBJ2-7
V gene: TRBV28
clone size: medium-sized
CDR3 DNA: TGTGCCAGCAGAACGGGAGGGCCAGGAGGCGAGCAGTACTTC
CDR3 protein: CASRTGGPGGEQYF

D gene: NA
J gene: TRBJ1-3
V gene: TRBV30
clone size: many
CDR3 DNA: TGTGCCTGGAGCCCGGGACTCAGCTCTGGAAACACCATATATTTT
CDR3 protein: CAWSPGLSSGNTIYF

D gene: NA
J gene: TRBJ1-5
V gene: TRBV6-2/TRBV6-3
clone size: NA
CDR3 DNA: TGTGCCAGCAGTCCCGACTATAGCAATCAGCCCCAGCATTTT
CDR3 protein: CASSPDYSNQPQHF

D gene: NA
J gene: TRBJ2-2
V gene: TRBV6-4
clone size: NA
CDR3 DNA: TGTGCCAGCAGGTGGACATGGAGCACCGGGGAGCTGTTTTTT
CDR3 protein: CASRWTWSTGELFF

D gene: TRBD1
J gene: TRBJ1-5
V gene: TRBV6-4
clone size: many
CDR3 DNA: TGTGCCAGCAGTCCCGACAGGGGCCAGCCCCAGCATTTT
CDR3 protein: CASSPDRGQPQHF

D gene: NA
J gene: TRBJ2-7
V gene: TRBV11-2
clone size: many
CDR3 DNA: TGTGCCAGCAGCCCGGGGCCGGGGCTTGGCTCCTACGAGCAGTACTTC
CDR3 protein: CASSPGPGLGSYEQYF

D gene: NA
J gene: TRBJ1-2
V gene: TRBV4-1
clone size: many
CDR3 DNA: TGCGCCAGCAGCCAAGTTAGGAAGGGGGGTGGCTACACCTTC
CDR3 protein: CASSQVRKGGGYTF

D gene: NA
J gene: TRBJ2-3
V gene: TRBV28
clone size: many
CDR3 DNA: TGTGCCAGCAGTTTAAAGGCGCGGCGGGATACGCAGTATTTT
CDR3 protein: CASSLKARRDTQYF

D gene: NA
J gene: TRBJ1-2
V gene: TRBV6-1
clone size: many
CDR3 DNA: TGTGCCAGCAGCGCACGGGACGTAGATGGCTACACCTTC
CDR3 protein: CASSARDVDGYTF

D gene: NA
J gene: TRBJ2-5
V gene: TRBV5-8
clone size: NA
CDR3 DNA: TGTGCCAGCAGCTTGGAAGGGTCGAGGGCCTTAAGCTTC
CDR3 protein: CASSLEGSRALSF